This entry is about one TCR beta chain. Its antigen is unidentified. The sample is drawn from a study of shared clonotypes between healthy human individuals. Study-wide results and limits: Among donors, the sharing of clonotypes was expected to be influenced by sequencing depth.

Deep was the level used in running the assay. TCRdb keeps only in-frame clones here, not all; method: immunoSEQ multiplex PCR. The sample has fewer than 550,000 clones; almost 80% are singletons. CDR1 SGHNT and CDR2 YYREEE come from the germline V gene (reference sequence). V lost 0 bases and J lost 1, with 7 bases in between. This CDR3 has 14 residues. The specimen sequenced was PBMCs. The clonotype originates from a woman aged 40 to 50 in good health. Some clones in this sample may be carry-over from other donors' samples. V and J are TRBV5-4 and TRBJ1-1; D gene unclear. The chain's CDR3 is CASSLDSQNTEAFF. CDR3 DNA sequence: TGTGCCAGCAGCTTGGACAGTCAGAACACTGAAGCTTTCTTT.